The clone carrying this T cell receptor (beta chain) was seen a handful of times. The data were taken from a study of identical twins. TCRdb processed the 5' RACE reads anew with MiXCR; each CDR3 protein has one entry. The sample gives some 760,000 distinct CDR3 sequences, 15% to 20% of which show up once; under 15% is in the top ten. The CDR3 runs 14 residues. The ends were cut back, 3 bases at V and 9 bases at J, with 14 bases in the middle. Healthy Caucasians were all of the donors. These data were likewise used in another study, on T cells expressing NK-cell markers. From that study: Several of the experiments relied on an anti-gamma-delta TCR antibody so that only alpha-beta TCR T cells were sorted.

This rearrangement joins TRBV12-3 or TRBV12-4 to TRBJ2-2, with D perhaps matching TRBD1 or TRBD2 (5 bases each). The TCR originated in a woman under 30 in good health. Sequenced: PBMCs. CDR3 sequence: CASSFRDPKWELFF. CDR3 DNA: TGTGCCAGCAGTTTCAGGGACCCCAAGTGGGAGCTGTTTTTT.